This passage covers 3 T cell receptor beta chains from one sample sequenced in a study of identical twins (dated by TCRdb to 2016 to 2017). The library was obtained by 5' RACE. TCRdb names Illumina HiSeq 2000 as the instrument used. Using fastp at Q25 and MiXCR, TCRdb reprocessed the public reads and kept productive beta chains. Entries are consolidated by CDR3 protein sequence, retaining the most common genes and DNA. In all, the sample holds about 720,000 distinct CDR3 sequences, and roughly 18% of those were seen once. The ten largest clones capture roughly 13% of the sample. These data are also associated with another study on T cells expressing NK-cell markers.

Sequenced material: PBMCs. The receptors stem from a woman younger than 35 in good health.

This clonotype was detected once. The chain carries TRBV7-9 and TRBJ2-1; the D gene is possibly TRBD1 (5 bases). Germline values: CDR1 SEHNR, CDR2 FQNEAQ (reference sequence). V was pared by 1 base and J by 7 bases, with 11 bases between. The CDR3 runs 14 residues. This chain's CDR3 is CASSLEQAPNEQFF. As DNA, the CDR3 is TGTGCCAGCAGCTTAGAACAGGCCCCTAATGAGCAGTTCTTC.

V gene TRBV12-3 or TRBV12-4 combines with J gene TRBJ2-4; 7 nucleotides line up with TRBD1. The CDR3 runs 14 residues. With V trimmed by 6 bases and J by 7 bases, 9 bases remained unmatched. CDR3 DNA sequence: TGTGCCAGCAGCCCTAAGACAGGGCGGAACATTCAGTACTTC. Its protein product is CASSPKTGRNIQYF.

This clonotype turned up a few times. The rearrangement uses TRBV7-2 and TRBJ2-5; 11 bases agree with TRBD1. Germline CDR1 and CDR2: SGHTA and FQGNSA. Trimming took 4 bases from V and 2 from J; bases not matched to a gene: 15. The CDR3 extends over 19 amino acids. The CDR3 region is CASSSAGTGGYTFQETQYF. Here the CDR3 DNA reads TGTGCCAGCAGCTCAGCTGGGACAGGGGGATACACCTTTCAAGAGACCCAGTACTTC.